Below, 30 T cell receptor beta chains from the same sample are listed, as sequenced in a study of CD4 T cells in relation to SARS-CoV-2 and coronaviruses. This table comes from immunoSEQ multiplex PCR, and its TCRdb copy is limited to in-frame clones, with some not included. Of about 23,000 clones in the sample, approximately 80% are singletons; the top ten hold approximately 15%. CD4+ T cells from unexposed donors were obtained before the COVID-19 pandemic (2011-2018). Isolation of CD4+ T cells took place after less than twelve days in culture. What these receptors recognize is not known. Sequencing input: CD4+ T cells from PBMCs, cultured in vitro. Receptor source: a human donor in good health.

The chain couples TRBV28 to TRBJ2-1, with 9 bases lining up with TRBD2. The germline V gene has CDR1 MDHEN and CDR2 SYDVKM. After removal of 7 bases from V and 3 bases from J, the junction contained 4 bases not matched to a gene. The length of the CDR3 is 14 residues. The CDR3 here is CASKREAVYNEQFF. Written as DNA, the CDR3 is TGTGCCAGCAAGCGGGAGGCGGTCTACAATGAGCAGTTCTTC.

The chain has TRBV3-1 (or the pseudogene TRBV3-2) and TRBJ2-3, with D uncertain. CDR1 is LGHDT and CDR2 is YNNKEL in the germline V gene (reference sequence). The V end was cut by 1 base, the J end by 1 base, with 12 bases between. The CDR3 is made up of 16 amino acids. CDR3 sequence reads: CASSQGVRVGTDTQYF. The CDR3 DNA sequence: TGTGCCAGCAGCCAAGGTGTCCGGGTCGGCACAGATACGCAGTATTTT.

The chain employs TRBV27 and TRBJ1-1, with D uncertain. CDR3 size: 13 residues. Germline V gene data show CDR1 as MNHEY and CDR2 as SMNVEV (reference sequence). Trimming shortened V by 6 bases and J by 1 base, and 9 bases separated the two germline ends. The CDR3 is CASRLKQNTEAFF. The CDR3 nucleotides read TGTGCCAGCAGACTTAAACAGAACACTGAAGCTTTCTTT.

This chain's CDR3 is CASSELRKNTEAFF. In nucleotides, the CDR3 is TGTGCCAGCAGTGAACTTCGGAAAAACACTGAAGCTTTCTTT. V and J are TRBV2 and TRBJ1-1; D ambiguous. Trimming took 2 bases from V and 2 from J, leaving 9 bases between them. In germline, CDR1 is SNHLY, CDR2 FYNNEI. This CDR3 is 14 amino acids long.

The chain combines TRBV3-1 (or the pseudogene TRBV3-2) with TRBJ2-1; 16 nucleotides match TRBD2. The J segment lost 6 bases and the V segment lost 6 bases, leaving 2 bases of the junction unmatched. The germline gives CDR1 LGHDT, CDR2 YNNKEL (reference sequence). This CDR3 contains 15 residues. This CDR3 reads CASRGLAGGPNEQFF. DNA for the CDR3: TGTGCCAGCAGGGGACTAGCGGGAGGGCCCAATGAGCAGTTCTTC.

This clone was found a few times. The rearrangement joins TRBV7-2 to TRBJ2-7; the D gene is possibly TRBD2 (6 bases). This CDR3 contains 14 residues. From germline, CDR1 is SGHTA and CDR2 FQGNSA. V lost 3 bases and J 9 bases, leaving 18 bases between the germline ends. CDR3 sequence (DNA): TGTGCCAGCAGCTTTAAGGGAGGCGCTACGGGGCAGTACTTC. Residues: CASSFKGGATGQYF.

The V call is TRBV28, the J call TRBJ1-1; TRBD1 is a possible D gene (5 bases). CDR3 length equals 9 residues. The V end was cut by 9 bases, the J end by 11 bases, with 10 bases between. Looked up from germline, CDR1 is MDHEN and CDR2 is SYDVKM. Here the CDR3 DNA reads TGTGCCAGGGGGGTTAGGGCTTTCTTT. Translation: CARGVRAFF. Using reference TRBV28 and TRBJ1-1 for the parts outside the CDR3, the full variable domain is DVKVTQSSRYLVKRTGEKVFLECVQDMDHENMFWYRQDPGLGLRLIYFSYDVKMKEKGDIPEGYSVSREKKERFSLILESASTNQTSMYLCARGVRAFFGQGTRLTVV.

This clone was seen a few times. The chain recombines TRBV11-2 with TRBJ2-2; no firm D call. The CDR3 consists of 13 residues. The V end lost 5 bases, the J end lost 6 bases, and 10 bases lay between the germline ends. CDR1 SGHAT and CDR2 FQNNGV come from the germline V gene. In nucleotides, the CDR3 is TGTGCCAGCAGCATCGCCCCATCCGGGGAGCTGTTTTTT. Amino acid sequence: CASSIAPSGELFF.

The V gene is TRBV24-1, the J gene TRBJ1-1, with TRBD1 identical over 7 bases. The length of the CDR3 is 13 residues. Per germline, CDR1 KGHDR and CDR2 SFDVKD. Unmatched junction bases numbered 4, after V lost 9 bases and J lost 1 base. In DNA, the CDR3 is TGTGCCACCTCCGGGACAGAGAACACTGAAGCTTTCTTT. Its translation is CATSGTENTEAFF.

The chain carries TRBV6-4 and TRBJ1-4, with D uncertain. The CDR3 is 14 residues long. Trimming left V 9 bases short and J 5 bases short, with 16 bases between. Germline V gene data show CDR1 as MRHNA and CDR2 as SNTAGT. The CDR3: CASIIGQVNEKLFF. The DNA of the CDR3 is TGTGCCAGTATAATAGGGCAGGTGAATGAAAAACTGTTTTTT.

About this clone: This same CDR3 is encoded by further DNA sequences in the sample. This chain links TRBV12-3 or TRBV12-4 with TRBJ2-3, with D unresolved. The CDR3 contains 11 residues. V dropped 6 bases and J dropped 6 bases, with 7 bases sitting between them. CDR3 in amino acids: CASRLTDTQYF. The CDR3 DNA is TGTGCCAGCAGGCTAACGGATACGCAGTATTTT.

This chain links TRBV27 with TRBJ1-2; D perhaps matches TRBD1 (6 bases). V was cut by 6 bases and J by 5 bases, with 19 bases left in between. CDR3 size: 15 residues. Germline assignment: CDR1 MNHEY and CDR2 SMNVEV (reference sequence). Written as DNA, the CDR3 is TGTGCCAGCAGCTCGAGGACAGAGCTCCCTTATGGCTACACCTTC. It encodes CASSSRTELPYGYTF.

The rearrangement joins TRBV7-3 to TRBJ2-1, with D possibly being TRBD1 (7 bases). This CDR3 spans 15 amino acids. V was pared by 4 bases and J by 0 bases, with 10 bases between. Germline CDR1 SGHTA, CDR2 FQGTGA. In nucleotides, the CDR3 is TGTGCCAGCAGCTGGGGGGACAGCTCCTACAATGAGCAGTTCTTC. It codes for CASSWGDSSYNEQFF.

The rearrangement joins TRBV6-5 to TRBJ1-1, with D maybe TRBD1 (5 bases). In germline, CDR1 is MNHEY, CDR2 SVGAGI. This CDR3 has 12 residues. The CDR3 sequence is CAVGVQGTEAFF. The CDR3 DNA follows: TGTGCGGTTGGGGTCCAGGGCACTGAAGCTTTCTTT.

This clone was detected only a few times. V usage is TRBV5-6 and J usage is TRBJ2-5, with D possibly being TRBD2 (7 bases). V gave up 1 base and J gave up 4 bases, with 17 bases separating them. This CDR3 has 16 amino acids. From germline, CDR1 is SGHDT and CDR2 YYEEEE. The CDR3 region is CASSLRGAGWGETQYF. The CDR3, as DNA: TGTGCCAGCAGCTTGCGGGGGGCTGGTTGGGGAGAGACCCAGTACTTC.

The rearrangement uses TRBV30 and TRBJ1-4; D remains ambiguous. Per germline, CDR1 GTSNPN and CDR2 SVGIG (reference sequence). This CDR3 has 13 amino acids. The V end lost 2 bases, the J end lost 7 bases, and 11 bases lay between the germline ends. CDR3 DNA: TGTGCCTGGAGTTTGCAAGGGAGTGAAAAACTGTTTTTT. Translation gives CAWSLQGSEKLFF.

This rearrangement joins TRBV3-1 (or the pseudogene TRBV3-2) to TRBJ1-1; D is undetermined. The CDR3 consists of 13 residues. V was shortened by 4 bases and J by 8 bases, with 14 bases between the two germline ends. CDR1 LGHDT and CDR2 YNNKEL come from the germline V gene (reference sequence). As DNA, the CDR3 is TGTGCCAGCAGCCTTAGTGGGGTCGAGGAAGCTTTCTTT. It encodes CASSLSGVEEAFF.

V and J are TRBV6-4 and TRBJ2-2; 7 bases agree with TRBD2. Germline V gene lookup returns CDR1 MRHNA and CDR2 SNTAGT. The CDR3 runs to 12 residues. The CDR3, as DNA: TGTGGCAGGGAGGGCCGAAGCGGGGAGCTGTTTTTT. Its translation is CGREGRSGELFF.

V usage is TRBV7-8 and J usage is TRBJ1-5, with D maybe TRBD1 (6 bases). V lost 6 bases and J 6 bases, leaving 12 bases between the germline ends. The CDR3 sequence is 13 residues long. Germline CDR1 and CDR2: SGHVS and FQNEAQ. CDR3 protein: CASSTGYTQPQHF. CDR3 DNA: TGTGCCAGCAGTACAGGGTACACTCAGCCCCAGCATTTT.

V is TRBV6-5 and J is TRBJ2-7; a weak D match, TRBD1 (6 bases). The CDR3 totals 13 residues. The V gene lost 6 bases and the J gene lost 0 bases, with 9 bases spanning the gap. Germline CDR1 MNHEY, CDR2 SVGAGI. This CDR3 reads CASSQGGSYEQYF. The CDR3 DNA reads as TGTGCCAGCAGCCAAGGGGGCTCCTACGAGCAGTACTTC.

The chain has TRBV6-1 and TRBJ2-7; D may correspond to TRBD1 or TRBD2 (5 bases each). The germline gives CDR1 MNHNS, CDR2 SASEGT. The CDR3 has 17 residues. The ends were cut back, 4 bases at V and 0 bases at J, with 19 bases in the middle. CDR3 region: CASSVEWGTSASYEQYF. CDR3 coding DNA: TGTGCCAGCAGTGTGGAGTGGGGGACGTCGGCCTCCTACGAGCAGTACTTC.

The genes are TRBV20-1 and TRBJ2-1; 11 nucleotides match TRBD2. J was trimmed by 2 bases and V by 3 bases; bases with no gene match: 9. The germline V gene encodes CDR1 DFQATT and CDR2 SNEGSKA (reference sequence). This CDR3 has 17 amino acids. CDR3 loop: CSASGTRLAGTYNEQFF. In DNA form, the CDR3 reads TGCAGTGCTAGTGGAACTCGACTAGCGGGAACCTACAATGAGCAGTTCTTC.

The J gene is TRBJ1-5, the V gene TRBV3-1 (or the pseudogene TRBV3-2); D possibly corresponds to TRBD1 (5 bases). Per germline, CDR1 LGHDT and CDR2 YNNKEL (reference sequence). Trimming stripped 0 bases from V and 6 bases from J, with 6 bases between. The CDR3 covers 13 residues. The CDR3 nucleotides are TGTGCCAGCAGCCAAGAGAGGGGTCAGCCCCAGCATTTT. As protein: CASSQERGQPQHF.

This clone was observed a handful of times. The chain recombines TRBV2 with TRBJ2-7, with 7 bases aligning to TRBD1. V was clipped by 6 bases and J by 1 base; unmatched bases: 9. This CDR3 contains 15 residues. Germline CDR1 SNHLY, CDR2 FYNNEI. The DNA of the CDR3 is TGTGCCAGCAGACCCGGGACAGCTATATCCTACGAGCAGTACTTC. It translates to CASRPGTAISYEQYF.

The CDR3 DNA reads TGTGCCAGTACTAGCTACAATGAGCAGTTCTTC. Translated, it gives CASTSYNEQFF. The chain links TRBV12-3 or TRBV12-4 to TRBJ2-1, with D perhaps matching TRBD2 (5 bases). Trimming stripped 9 bases from V and 3 bases from J, with 6 bases between. CDR3 length: 11 residues.

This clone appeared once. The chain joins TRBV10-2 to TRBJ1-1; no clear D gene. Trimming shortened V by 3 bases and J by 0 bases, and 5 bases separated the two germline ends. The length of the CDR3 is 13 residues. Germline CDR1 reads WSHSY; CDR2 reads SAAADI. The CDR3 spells CASSEQLNTEAFF. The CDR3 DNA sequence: TGCGCCAGCAGTGAACAGCTGAACACTGAAGCTTTCTTT.

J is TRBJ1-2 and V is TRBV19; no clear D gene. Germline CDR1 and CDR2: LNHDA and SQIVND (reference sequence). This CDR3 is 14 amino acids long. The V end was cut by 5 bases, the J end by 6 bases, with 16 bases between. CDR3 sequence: CASSHSQAMNGYTF. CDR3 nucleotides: TGTGCCAGTAGTCACAGTCAGGCGATGAATGGCTACACCTTC.

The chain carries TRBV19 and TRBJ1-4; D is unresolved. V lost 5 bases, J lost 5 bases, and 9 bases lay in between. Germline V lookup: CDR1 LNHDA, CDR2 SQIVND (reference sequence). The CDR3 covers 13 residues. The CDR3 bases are TGTGCCAGTAGTTCGGGCCCGAATGAAAAACTGTTTTTT. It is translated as CASSSGPNEKLFF.

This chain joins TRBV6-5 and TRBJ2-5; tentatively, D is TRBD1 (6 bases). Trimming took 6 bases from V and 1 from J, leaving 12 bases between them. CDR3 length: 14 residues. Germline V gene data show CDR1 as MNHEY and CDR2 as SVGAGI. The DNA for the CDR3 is TGTGCCAGCAGGCGACAGGCCCCCCAAGAGACCCAGTACTTC. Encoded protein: CASRRQAPQETQYF.

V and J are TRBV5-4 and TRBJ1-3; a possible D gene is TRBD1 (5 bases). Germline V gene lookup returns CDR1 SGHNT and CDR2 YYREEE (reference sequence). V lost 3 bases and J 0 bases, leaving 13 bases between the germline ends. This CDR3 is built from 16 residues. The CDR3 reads CASSSWGPNSGNTIYF. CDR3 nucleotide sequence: TGTGCCAGCAGCTCTTGGGGCCCTAACTCTGGAAACACCATATATTTT. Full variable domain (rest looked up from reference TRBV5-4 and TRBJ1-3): ETGVTQSPTHLIKTRGQQVTLRCSSQSGHNTVSWYQQALGQGPQFIFQYYREEENGRGNFPPRFSGLQFPNYSSELNVNALELDDSALYLCASSSWGPNSGNTIYFGEGSWLTVV.